This T cell receptor beta chain was recovered during a study of cytomegalovirus exposure and HLA in healthy donors. Findings of the study overall: Association of a missense DCLRE1C variant with TCR beta V- and J-gene trimming was reported in a later analysis.

The germline V gene has CDR1 SNHLY and CDR2 FYNNEI. The CDR3 loop spans 12 amino acids. V gave up 10 bases and J gave up 0 bases, with 10 bases separating them. Comments on this clone: Its target is unknown.

PCR involved 60 Vbeta and 13 Jbeta primers. Assay used: immunoSEQ multiplex PCR; TCRdb lists only in-frame clones, some missing. The profile shows under 65,000 clones, 60% to 85% of them singletons. The rearrangement joins TRBV2 to TRBJ2-7; possibly TRBD1 for D (5 bases). The TCR comes from a young man in good health and CMV-seropositive. Input material: PBMCs. The DNA for the CDR3 is TGTGCCACAAAGGACAACTCCTACGAGCAGTACTTC. Its translation is CATKDNSYEQYF.